These 30 T cell receptor beta chains share one sample of origin, sequenced in a study of blood T cell repertoires in COVID-19. Method: immunoSEQ multiplex PCR; TCRdb's copy keeps in-frame clones and lacks some. The sample holds 35,000 to 50,000 clones; around nine tenths are singletons and the top ten take over 1%. Sequencing input: peripheral blood. These receptors all stem from a woman aged 40-49 years with acute or convalescent COVID-19.

DNA for the CDR3: TGTGCCAGCAGCTTCGGGGACAGGATCTACGAGCAGTACTTC. Protein sequence: CASSFGDRIYEQYF. The rearrangement uses TRBV11-2 and TRBJ2-7; TRBD1 agrees at 8 bases. CDR3 size: 14 residues. Germline loops: CDR1 SGHAT, CDR2 FQNNGV. The V segment lost 3 bases and the J segment 3 bases; nucleotides outside the gene matches: 4.

V and J are TRBV28 and TRBJ1-1; 9 bases agree with TRBD1. CDR1 and CDR2 (germline): MDHEN, SYDVKM. J was trimmed by 14 bases and V by 3 bases; bases with no gene match: 13. The CDR3 totals 14 residues. The CDR3 loop reads CASSFPQLNRGPFF. The CDR3 coding sequence is TGTGCCAGCAGTTTCCCACAACTTAACAGGGGGCCCTTCTTT.

A remark on this clone: Germline and junction disagree at one end, which may indicate a read error. The rearrangement joins TRBV27 to TRBJ2-3; no clear D. Looked up from germline, CDR1 is MNHEY and CDR2 is SMNVEV (reference sequence). The CDR3 has 13 amino acids. CDR3 sequence reads: CASRLLSPDTQYF. CDR3 sequence (DNA): TGTGCCAGCAGATTATTATCCCCAGATACGCAGTATTTT.

As to this clone: The sample carries other DNA sequences with the same CDR3. This chain connects TRBV5-1 to TRBJ2-2; 7 bases match TRBD2. From germline, CDR1 is SGHRS and CDR2 YFSETQ. CDR3 length: 14 amino acids. The trim removed 0 bases at V and 5 bases at J, leaving 1 base unmatched. DNA for the CDR3: TGCGCCAGCAGCTTGGCCGGGGGGACCGGGGAGCTGTTTTTT. This gives the protein CASSLAGGTGELFF.

This clone showed up just once. CDR3 sequence reads: CASSYMGNSYEQYF. The CDR3 DNA is TGTGCCAGCAGTTACATGGGCAACTCCTACGAGCAGTACTTC. V and J are TRBV6-5 and TRBJ2-7; D is unclear. The V end was cut by 2 bases, the J end by 0 bases, with 8 bases between. The CDR3 contains 14 residues. The germline CDR1 and CDR2 sequences are MNHEY and SVGAGI.

The chain links TRBV7-9 to TRBJ1-4, with 11 bases aligning to TRBD1. Germline CDR1 SEHNR, CDR2 FQNEAQ (reference sequence). J lost 6 bases, V lost 5 bases, and 2 bases had no gene match. The CDR3 loop spans 14 amino acids. The CDR3: CASSRDRGDEKLFF. The CDR3 DNA is TGTGCCAGCAGCCGGGACAGGGGGGATGAAAAACTGTTTTTT.

The rearrangement uses TRBV14 and TRBJ2-2; 13 nucleotides line up with TRBD2. Germline CDR1 reads SGHDN; CDR2 reads FVKESK. Trimming took 2 bases from V and 2 from J; bases not matched to a gene: 2. The CDR3 extends over 17 amino acids. CDR3 nucleotides: TGTGCCAGCAGCCAAACTAGCGGGAGGGCTAACACCGGGGAGCTGTTTTTT. Encoded protein: CASSQTSGRANTGELFF.

This clone occurred once. The gene calls are TRBV30 and TRBJ2-5, with D perhaps matching TRBD1 (5 bases). This CDR3 spans 14 amino acids. V gave up 3 bases and J gave up 4 bases, with 15 bases separating them. Germline CDR1 reads GTSNPN; CDR2 reads SVGIG (reference sequence). The DNA of the CDR3 is TGTGCCTGGAGAGATACAGGATTAGGAGAGACCCAGTACTTC. This encodes CAWRDTGLGETQYF.

The chain recombines TRBV18 with TRBJ1-5, with 8 bases fitting TRBD1. Unmatched junction bases numbered 4, after V lost 0 bases and J lost 6 bases. Germline V gene data show CDR1 as KGHSH and CDR2 as LQKENI. This CDR3 has 15 amino acids. The CDR3 DNA reads TGTGCCAGCTCACCACCGACAGGGGCCGGTCAGCCCCAGCATTTT. Its protein is CASSPPTGAGQPQHF.

This chain connects TRBV13 to TRBJ2-5, with 9 bases aligning to TRBD2. The CDR3 runs 18 residues. The germline V gene has CDR1 PRHDT and CDR2 FYEKMQ (reference sequence). V lost 5 bases and J lost 1; bases outside the gene matches: 14. The CDR3 nucleotides read TGTGCCAGCAGCCCACCCGGGAGGCTAGCGGGAACCCAAGAGACCCAGTACTTC. This codes for CASSPPGRLAGTQETQYF.

This clone was counted a single time. The chain uses TRBV6-5 and TRBJ1-6; D call uncertain. This CDR3 is 14 amino acids long. Trimming shortened V by 8 bases and J by 3 bases, and 11 bases separated the two germline ends. CDR1 MNHEY and CDR2 SVGAGI come from the germline V gene. In DNA form, the CDR3 reads TGTGCCAGCTCCCGACTGATCTATAATTCACCCCTCCACTTT. This sequence encodes CASSRLIYNSPLHF.

The V gene is TRBV5-4, the J gene TRBJ2-3; 10 bases agree with TRBD1. CDR1 is SGHNT and CDR2 is YYREEE in the germline V gene (reference sequence). Losses at the gene ends were 3 bases for V and 4 bases for J; bases not matched to a gene: 2. The CDR3 loop spans 14 amino acids. CDR3 loop: CASSSGTGADTQYF. CDR3 in DNA: TGTGCCAGCAGCTCCGGGACAGGGGCAGATACGCAGTATTTT.

The rearrangement links TRBV11-1 to TRBJ2-7; 7 bases fit TRBD1. The CDR3 covers 14 residues. CDR1 and CDR2 from the germline V gene are SGHAT and FQDESV (reference sequence). V shed 2 bases, J shed 0 bases, and the junction held 1 base outside the gene matches. Written as DNA, the CDR3 is TGTGCCAGCAGCTTAAGGACAGGCTCCTACGAGCAGTACTTC. Translated, it gives CASSLRTGSYEQYF.

The chain carries TRBV7-2 and TRBJ2-3; the D gene is possibly TRBD1 (6 bases). Germline V gene sequence: CDR1 SGHTA, CDR2 FQGNSA. V lost 1 base and J 6 bases, leaving 8 bases between the germline ends. This CDR3 is built from 13 residues. CDR3 DNA sequence: TGTGCCAGCAGCTTAGTCAGGGGCGATACGCAGTATTTT. Translated: CASSLVRGDTQYF.

The chain links TRBV19 to TRBJ1-1, with 9 bases aligning to TRBD1. This CDR3 is built from 16 residues. Germline-derived CDR1 and CDR2 are LNHDA and SQIVND (reference sequence). J gave up 1 base and V 4 bases, and 7 bases lay outside the gene matches. Written as DNA, the CDR3 is TGTGCCAGTAGTACAGGAAAGGGACAGGGGAACACTGAAGCTTTCTTT. This gives the protein CASSTGKGQGNTEAFF.

V and J are TRBV6-5 and TRBJ1-1; possible D gene TRBD1, 5 bases. Germline V gene sequence: CDR1 MNHEY, CDR2 SVGAGI. Trimming took off 0 bases at V and 1 base at J, with 9 bases between the two ends. This CDR3 is built from 15 residues. The CDR3, as DNA: TGTGCCAGCAGTTACTCGCCAGGGTCGAACACTGAAGCTTTCTTT. It encodes CASSYSPGSNTEAFF.

The chain is built from TRBV15 and TRBJ2-2; TRBD2 matches 8 bases. The V gene end was trimmed by 1 base and the J gene end by 0 bases; junction bases not matched to a gene: 7. Germline V gene sequence: CDR1 LNHNV, CDR2 YYDKDF (reference sequence). This CDR3 has 18 residues. The CDR3 bases are TGTGCCACCAGCAGAGGGGTATCCGGGGGGGCGAACACCGGGGAGCTGTTTTTT. Its protein product is CATSRGVSGGANTGELFF.

This clone has just a few counts. The chain uses TRBV19 and TRBJ1-4; D remains ambiguous. Germline loops: CDR1 LNHDA, CDR2 SQIVND (reference sequence). Trimming left V 2 bases short and J 0 bases short, with 7 bases between. The CDR3 has 15 amino acids. Written as DNA, the CDR3 is TGTGCCAGTAGTATACGGGAATCAACTAATGAAAAACTGTTTTTT. The encoded protein is CASSIRESTNEKLFF.

The CDR3 loop reads CASRPGYTDTQYF. Written as DNA, the CDR3 is TGTGCCAGCCGGCCGGGATACACAGATACGCAGTATTTT. V gene TRBV19 combines with J gene TRBJ2-3, with D tentatively TRBD2 (5 bases). Trimming left V 9 bases short and J 2 bases short, with 12 bases between. The germline gives CDR1 LNHDA, CDR2 SQIVND (reference sequence). This CDR3 region has 13 residues.

The V and J genes are TRBV7-2 and TRBJ2-2; TRBD2 aligns across 7 bases. V gave up 2 bases and J gave up 7 bases; unmatched junction bases: 7. The CDR3 length is 15 residues. Germline V gives CDR1 SGHTA, CDR2 FQGNSA. The CDR3 sequence: CASSLKGRGVGELFF. Written as DNA, the CDR3 is TGTGCCAGCAGCTTAAAGGGGAGGGGCGTCGGGGAGCTGTTTTTT.

This chain joins TRBV27 and TRBJ1-1, with TRBD1 identical over 10 bases. Trimming removed 4 bases from V and 7 bases from J; junction bases left unmatched: 12. The CDR3 consists of 16 residues. Germline V gives CDR1 MNHEY, CDR2 SMNVEV (reference sequence). CDR3 amino acids: CASSSLDRGQGSEAFF. For the CDR3, the DNA is TGTGCCAGCAGTTCGTTAGACAGGGGGCAAGGGAGTGAAGCTTTCTTT.

The chain combines TRBV27 with TRBJ2-1, with 7 bases that match TRBD1. V shed 2 bases and J 4 bases; nucleotides not matched to a gene: 11. This CDR3 has 17 amino acids. Per the germline V gene, CDR1 is MNHEY and CDR2 is SMNVEV (reference sequence). The CDR3 sequence is CASSLETGRLGYNEQFF. In DNA form, the CDR3 reads TGTGCCAGCAGTTTAGAGACAGGGCGTCTAGGGTACAATGAGCAGTTCTTC.

This clone appeared a few times. The chain links TRBV12-5 to TRBJ2-7; maybe TRBD1 (6 bases). V gave up 7 bases and J gave up 0 bases, with 16 bases separating them. Germline CDR1 reads LGHNT; CDR2 reads FRNRAP. The CDR3 spans 15 residues. The CDR3 coding sequence is TGTGCTAGTGCCCCGATGGGGGCAATCTCCTACGAGCAGTACTTC. Encoded protein: CASAPMGAISYEQYF.

The chain employs TRBV6-5 and TRBJ1-2; 10 positions match TRBD1. Unmatched junction bases numbered 8, after V lost 6 bases and J lost 4 bases. This CDR3 spans 15 amino acids. Per germline, CDR1 MNHEY and CDR2 SVGAGI. The CDR3: CASRYGQGDFYGYTF. The CDR3 DNA sequence: TGTGCCAGCAGATATGGACAGGGGGATTTCTATGGCTACACCTTC.

The chain recombines TRBV4-3 with TRBJ2-2; D is unresolved. V lost 4 bases, J lost 7 bases, and 13 bases lay in between. The CDR3 extends over 14 amino acids. Looked up from germline, CDR1 is LGHNA and CDR2 is YSLEER. Written as DNA, the CDR3 is TGCGCCAGCAGCCCCCAGGCAGGAATCGGGGAGCTGTTTTTT. Translation gives CASSPQAGIGELFF.

Here the CDR3 reads CASSHLPSSLYEQYF. The CDR3 region has the DNA TGCGCCAGCAGCCATCTCCCTTCTAGCCTTTACGAGCAGTACTTC. The V and J genes are TRBV4-1 and TRBJ2-7; TRBD2 might be the D (5 bases). Germline CDR1 and CDR2: MGHRA and YSYEKL. This CDR3 contains 15 residues. Trimming removed 3 bases from V and 4 bases from J, with 16 bases in between.

J is TRBJ2-3 and V is TRBV20-1; D might be TRBD2 (6 bases). The CDR3 extends over 14 amino acids. Germline CDR1 reads DFQATT; CDR2 reads SNEGSKA (reference sequence). The V end was cut by 3 bases, the J end by 0 bases, with 10 bases between. The CDR3 here is CSASFSGSTDTQYF. CDR3 nucleotides: TGCAGTGCTAGTTTCAGCGGGAGCACAGATACGCAGTATTTT.

This chain joins TRBV30 and TRBJ1-1; 7 bases line up with TRBD1. Germline lookup yields CDR1 GTSNPN and CDR2 SVGIG (reference sequence). CDR3 size: 13 residues. V shed 1 base, J shed 8 bases, and the junction held 7 bases outside the gene matches. This CDR3 is CAWSDNRGREAFF. In DNA, the CDR3 is TGTGCCTGGAGTGATAACAGGGGTCGGGAAGCTTTCTTT. The full variable domain, completed using reference TRBV30 and TRBJ1-1, is SQTIHQWPATLVQPVGSPLSLECTVEGTSNPNLYWYRQAAGRGLQLLFYSVGIGQISSEVPQNLSASRPQDRQFILSSKKLLLSDSGFYLCAWSDNRGREAFFGQGTRLTVV.

V usage is TRBV6-5 and J usage is TRBJ2-3; possibly TRBD1 for D (6 bases). Germline CDR1 is MNHEY and CDR2 is SVGAGI. The CDR3 covers 15 residues. V was clipped by 4 bases and J by 8 bases, with 19 bases between them. CDR3 loop: CASSWTDSSQGTQYF. The CDR3 DNA sequence: TGTGCCAGCAGTTGGACGGATAGTTCACAGGGTACGCAGTATTTT.

The chain combines TRBV10-3 with TRBJ1-5; D perhaps matches TRBD1 (6 bases). The CDR3 has 16 residues. CDR1 is ENHRY, CDR2 SYGVKD, per germline. V lost 0 bases and J lost 6, with 15 bases in between. The CDR3 is CAISESRKVGGQPQHF. CDR3 bases: TGTGCCATCAGTGAGTCTCGGAAGGTAGGGGGTCAGCCCCAGCATTTT.